Listed here is a single T cell receptor (beta chain). Its matching antigen is unknown. The data were produced by immunoSEQ multiplex PCR, yet TCRdb's version contains in-frame clones alone and is incomplete. The repertoire holds some 70,000 clones, with approximately 86% as singletons. This specimen belongs to a study of cytomegalovirus exposure and HLA in healthy donors. Study-level points and caveats: For most TCR sequences rarity was the rule, although some public TCRs occurred in many donors. Listed as cytomegalovirus-associated were 170 or so TCR beta chains.

V was cut by 6 bases and J by 1 base, with 18 bases left in between. Germline CDR1 is KGHSH and CDR2 is LQKENI. The CDR3 runs to 16 residues. The chain links TRBV18 to TRBJ2-5; tentatively, D is TRBD1 (5 bases). The source material was PBMCs. The clonotype comes from a young man in good health and CMV-seronegative. CDR3 bases: TGTGCCAGCTCTCCAGAGGCCCACAGGACCCAAGAGACCCAGTACTTC. Protein product: CASSPEAHRTQETQYF.